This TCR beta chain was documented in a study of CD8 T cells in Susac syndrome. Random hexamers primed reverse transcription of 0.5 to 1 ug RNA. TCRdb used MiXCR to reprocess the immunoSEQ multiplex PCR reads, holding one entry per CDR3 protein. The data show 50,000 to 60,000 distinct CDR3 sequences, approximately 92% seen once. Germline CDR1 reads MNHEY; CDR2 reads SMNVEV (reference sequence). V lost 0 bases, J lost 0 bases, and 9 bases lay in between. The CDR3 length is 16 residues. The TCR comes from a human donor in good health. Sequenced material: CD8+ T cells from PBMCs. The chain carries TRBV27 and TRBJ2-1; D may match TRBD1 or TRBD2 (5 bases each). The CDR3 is CASSLSPGSSYNEQFF. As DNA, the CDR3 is TGTGCCAGCAGTTTATCACCAGGGAGCTCCTACAATGAGCAGTTCTTC.